This TCR beta chain derives from a study of blood T cell repertoires in COVID-19. Study context: Collection of acute and convalescent COVID-19 samples took place in the United States, Italy and Spain.

As for this clone: Other DNA sequences in the sample encode the same CDR3.

Germline loops: CDR1 SGHTA, CDR2 FQGTGA. The CDR3 runs to 14 residues. Trimming cost V 5 bases and J 2 bases, with 9 bases left between them. Sequencing used immunoSEQ multiplex PCR; TCRdb keeps in-frame clones, though not all of them. Of around 100,000 clones in the sample, roughly 89% were seen once. This chain uses TRBV7-3 with TRBJ2-2, with D possibly being TRBD2 (6 bases). The sequencing sample was made of peripheral blood. This TCR was sampled from a man between 60 and 70 years old with COVID-19, enrolled during active disease. The CDR3 protein is CASSLGLNTGELFF. Written as DNA, the CDR3 is TGTGCCAGCAGCCTCGGACTAAACACCGGGGAGCTGTTTTTT.